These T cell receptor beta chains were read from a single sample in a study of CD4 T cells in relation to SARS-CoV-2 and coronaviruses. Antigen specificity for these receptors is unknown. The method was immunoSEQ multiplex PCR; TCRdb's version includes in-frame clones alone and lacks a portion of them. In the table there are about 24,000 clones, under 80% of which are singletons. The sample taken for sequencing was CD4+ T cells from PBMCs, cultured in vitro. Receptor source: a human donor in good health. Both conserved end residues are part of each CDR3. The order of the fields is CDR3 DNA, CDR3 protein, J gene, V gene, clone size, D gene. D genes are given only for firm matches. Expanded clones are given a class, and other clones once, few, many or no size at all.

cdr3_nt: TGTGCCAGCAGCCTGACTAGCGGGAGCACAGATACGCAGTATTTT; cdr3_aa: CASSLTSGSTDTQYF; j_call: TRBJ2-3; v_call: TRBV7-9; clone_size: NA; d_call: TRBD2
cdr3_nt: TGTGCCAGCAGCTTAGAACCAGGGCCCCAAGAGACCCAGTACTTC; cdr3_aa: CASSLEPGPQETQYF; j_call: TRBJ2-5; v_call: TRBV11-2; clone_size: NA; d_call: NA
cdr3_nt: TGTGCCAGCAGCTTCTTAACAGGGGAAGAGACCCAGTACTTC; cdr3_aa: CASSFLTGEETQYF; j_call: TRBJ2-5; v_call: TRBV7-9; clone_size: NA; d_call: TRBD1
cdr3_nt: TGTGCCAGCAGTTTAGCGGGACTGCAGTACTTC; cdr3_aa: CASSLAGLQYF; j_call: TRBJ2-7; v_call: TRBV6-6; clone_size: NA; d_call: TRBD2
cdr3_nt: TGTGCCAGCAGTCAAACATATCTAGCGGGAGACGTTACGCAGTATTTT; cdr3_aa: CASSQTYLAGDVTQYF; j_call: TRBJ2-3; v_call: TRBV6-4; clone_size: NA; d_call: TRBD2
cdr3_nt: TGTGCCAGTAGGCGGCGGGGGAATGGCAATCAGCCCCAGCATTTT; cdr3_aa: CASRRRGNGNQPQHF; j_call: TRBJ1-5; v_call: TRBV19; clone_size: NA; d_call: NA
cdr3_nt: TGTGCCAGTAGCGAACAGGGGGTGGCTTACGAGCAGTACTTC; cdr3_aa: CASSEQGVAYEQYF; j_call: TRBJ2-7; v_call: TRBV19; clone_size: NA; d_call: TRBD1
cdr3_nt: TGTGCCAGCAGCGTAGGATCCGTGAATGAGCAGTTCTTC; cdr3_aa: CASSVGSVNEQFF; j_call: TRBJ2-1; v_call: TRBV9; clone_size: NA; d_call: NA
cdr3_nt: TGTGCCAGCAGTACGCAGGGGGCCAGTAGGGAGCAGTACTTC; cdr3_aa: CASSTQGASREQYF; j_call: TRBJ2-7; v_call: TRBV2; clone_size: NA; d_call: TRBD1
cdr3_nt: TGTGCCACCGTACAGGGAGATGATCAGCCCCAGCATTTT; cdr3_aa: CATVQGDDQPQHF; j_call: TRBJ1-5; v_call: TRBV6-6; clone_size: few; d_call: NA
cdr3_nt: TGTGCCAGCAGCCTGGACCCGTCGGCAGTTGAGACCCAGTACTTC; cdr3_aa: CASSLDPSAVETQYF; j_call: TRBJ2-5; v_call: TRBV5-4; clone_size: NA; d_call: NA
cdr3_nt: TGTGCCAGCAGCTTAGGGGGAGTAGCGGGAGTGTCCGGGGAGCTGTTTTTT; cdr3_aa: CASSLGGVAGVSGELFF; j_call: TRBJ2-2; v_call: TRBV7-3; clone_size: NA; d_call: TRBD2
cdr3_nt: TGTGCCAGCAGCTTAGTTCTCGTCGGGAGTCCCTACGAGCAGTACTTC; cdr3_aa: CASSLVLVGSPYEQYF; j_call: TRBJ2-7; v_call: TRBV7-9; clone_size: NA; d_call: NA
cdr3_nt: TGTGCCTGGAGTGGGGAAGTGGGCACAGATACGCAGTATTTT; cdr3_aa: CAWSGEVGTDTQYF; j_call: TRBJ2-3; v_call: TRBV30; clone_size: NA; d_call: NA
cdr3_nt: TGTGCCAGCAGCTCCCCCCCGGGGGAGTTGGCTTTCTTT; cdr3_aa: CASSSPPGELAFF; j_call: TRBJ1-1; v_call: TRBV11-2; clone_size: NA; d_call: NA
cdr3_nt: TGTGCCAGCAGCTTGATCAGATTGGAGGATTCCTCCTACGAGCAGTACTTC; cdr3_aa: CASSLIRLEDSSYEQYF; j_call: TRBJ2-7; v_call: TRBV5-5; clone_size: NA; d_call: NA
cdr3_nt: TGCGCCAGCAGCCGAGAAGGCGGCGGGACCTACGAGCAGTACTTC; cdr3_aa: CASSREGGGTYEQYF; j_call: TRBJ2-7; v_call: TRBV4-1; clone_size: few; d_call: NA
cdr3_nt: TGTGCCAGCAGCTTATCTCGTGGCTACACCTTC; cdr3_aa: CASSLSRGYTF; j_call: TRBJ1-2; v_call: TRBV7-2; clone_size: NA; d_call: NA
cdr3_nt: TGTGCCAGCAGCAACCAAGATACGCAGTATTTT; cdr3_aa: CASSNQDTQYF; j_call: TRBJ2-3; v_call: TRBV7-9; clone_size: few; d_call: NA
cdr3_nt: TGTGCCAGCAGTTACTCGCAGGGGGACAATGAGCAGTTCTTC; cdr3_aa: CASSYSQGDNEQFF; j_call: TRBJ2-1; v_call: TRBV6-6; clone_size: few; d_call: TRBD1
cdr3_nt: TGTGCTAGTGACAGGGGGCGGCCTAGCGGGAGCTCTAATGAGCAGTTCTTC; cdr3_aa: CASDRGRPSGSSNEQFF; j_call: TRBJ2-1; v_call: TRBV12-5; clone_size: NA; d_call: NA
cdr3_nt: TGTGCCAGCTCATCGAGGACAGGGTCTAACTATGGCTACACCTTC; cdr3_aa: CASSSRTGSNYGYTF; j_call: TRBJ1-2; v_call: TRBV18; clone_size: NA; d_call: TRBD1
cdr3_nt: NA; cdr3_aa: CASSIALRAGAGELFF; j_call: TRBJ2-2; v_call: TRBV19; clone_size: NA; d_call: NA
cdr3_nt: TGTGCCATCAGGGACAGGGTTCGAGAGGTCAATGAGCAGTTCTTC; cdr3_aa: CAIRDRVREVNEQFF; j_call: TRBJ2-1; v_call: TRBV10-3; clone_size: NA; d_call: TRBD1
cdr3_nt: TGTGCCAGCAGCTCAACCGGGACTAGGATCTACAATGAGCAGTTCTTC; cdr3_aa: CASSSTGTRIYNEQFF; j_call: TRBJ2-1; v_call: TRBV5-6; clone_size: NA; d_call: TRBD2
cdr3_nt: TGTGCCAGCAGCTCGGACAGGACACAGCCCCAGCATTTT; cdr3_aa: CASSSDRTQPQHF; j_call: TRBJ1-5; v_call: TRBV7-2; clone_size: NA; d_call: TRBD1
cdr3_nt: TGTGCCAGCAGCCAAGGGCCTGGGGGAGAGACCCAGTACTTC; cdr3_aa: CASSQGPGGETQYF; j_call: TRBJ2-5; v_call: TRBV3-1/TRBV3-2; clone_size: NA; d_call: NA
cdr3_nt: TGTGCTAGTGGTTTGGGGAGAGCCAAAAACATTCAGTACTTC; cdr3_aa: CASGLGRAKNIQYF; j_call: TRBJ2-4; v_call: TRBV12-5; clone_size: NA; d_call: NA
cdr3_nt: TGTGCCAGCAGCCAATGGAAAGACACTGAAGCTTTCTTT; cdr3_aa: CASSQWKDTEAFF; j_call: TRBJ1-1; v_call: TRBV14; clone_size: NA; d_call: NA
cdr3_nt: TGCACCAGCAGCCTCTGGGGGGGCGTAGGTACCGGGGAGCTGTTTTTT; cdr3_aa: CTSSLWGGVGTGELFF; j_call: TRBJ2-2; v_call: TRBV1; clone_size: NA; d_call: NA
cdr3_nt: TGTGCCAGCATATTTCAGTTATCAGGTCACCATCAGCCCCAGCATTTT; cdr3_aa: CASIFQLSGHHQPQHF; j_call: TRBJ1-5; v_call: TRBV28; clone_size: NA; d_call: NA
cdr3_nt: TGTGCCAGCAGCGTCGAGGGGGGACTACCCACAGATACGCAGTATTTT; cdr3_aa: CASSVEGGLPTDTQYF; j_call: TRBJ2-3; v_call: TRBV9; clone_size: NA; d_call: NA
cdr3_nt: TGCGCCAGCAGCCGAGCAGTCACCGGACGCCTGGTTTCACCCCTCCACTTT; cdr3_aa: CASSRAVTGRLVSPLHF; j_call: TRBJ1-6; v_call: TRBV4-1; clone_size: NA; d_call: NA
cdr3_nt: TGTGCCATCAGTGAGTTGGCTAGCGCAACCTCGGGGAATGAGCAGTTCTTC; cdr3_aa: CAISELASATSGNEQFF; j_call: TRBJ2-1; v_call: TRBV10-3; clone_size: NA; d_call: NA
cdr3_nt: TGCAGTGCTAGTGCGGCCCCACATCAGCCCCAGCATTTT; cdr3_aa: CSASAAPHQPQHF; j_call: TRBJ1-5; v_call: TRBV20-1; clone_size: few; d_call: NA
cdr3_nt: TGTGCCAGCAGTGAGGGAGGCTATGGCTACACCTTC; cdr3_aa: CASSEGGYGYTF; j_call: TRBJ1-2; v_call: TRBV12-3/TRBV12-4; clone_size: NA; d_call: NA
cdr3_nt: TGTGCCAGCAGTGCCTCGACAGAATATGGCTACACCTTC; cdr3_aa: CASSASTEYGYTF; j_call: TRBJ1-2; v_call: TRBV28; clone_size: NA; d_call: NA
cdr3_nt: TGTGCCAGCAGCAAGGACGATCTGGCAGCCACAGATACGCAGTATTTT; cdr3_aa: CASSKDDLAATDTQYF; j_call: TRBJ2-3; v_call: TRBV7-3; clone_size: NA; d_call: NA
cdr3_nt: TGTGCCAGCAGCCAGGGGCAGGGGGGGCGATATGGCTACACCTTC; cdr3_aa: CASSQGQGGRYGYTF; j_call: TRBJ1-2; v_call: TRBV7-3; clone_size: NA; d_call: TRBD1
cdr3_nt: TGTGCCAGCGAGGGCAATGAGCAGTTCTTC; cdr3_aa: CASEGNEQFF; j_call: TRBJ2-1; v_call: TRBV2; clone_size: once; d_call: NA
cdr3_nt: TGCGCCAGCAGCCAACAACCGAACAGGGGCCCCCCGAGGGACGAGCAGTACTTC; cdr3_aa: CASSQQPNRGPPRDEQYF; j_call: TRBJ2-7; v_call: TRBV4-1; clone_size: NA; d_call: TRBD1
cdr3_nt: TGTGCCAGCAGCCCCAGCGCGCGTGATTACAATGAGCAGTTCTTC; cdr3_aa: CASSPSARDYNEQFF; j_call: TRBJ2-1; v_call: TRBV7-3; clone_size: NA; d_call: NA
cdr3_nt: TGTGCCAGTAGTATAGAAAGTAGCGCGCCCGTTCAGACCCAGTACTTC; cdr3_aa: CASSIESSAPVQTQYF; j_call: TRBJ2-5; v_call: TRBV19; clone_size: NA; d_call: NA
cdr3_nt: TGTGCCTGGAGTAGTGAGACTAGCGATAATTCACCCCTCCACTTT; cdr3_aa: CAWSSETSDNSPLHF; j_call: TRBJ1-6; v_call: TRBV30; clone_size: NA; d_call: NA
cdr3_nt: TGTGCCAGCTCACCAGAAGTCAGGGGCAATGAGCAGTTCTTC; cdr3_aa: CASSPEVRGNEQFF; j_call: TRBJ2-1; v_call: TRBV18; clone_size: NA; d_call: NA
cdr3_nt: TGTGCCAGCAGCCAAGGGACAGCTAACACCGGGGAGCTGTTTTTT; cdr3_aa: CASSQGTANTGELFF; j_call: TRBJ2-2; v_call: TRBV5-5; clone_size: NA; d_call: TRBD1
cdr3_nt: TGTGCCAGCAGCTTATTGTCAGATTATCAGAACACTGAAGCTTTCTTT; cdr3_aa: CASSLLSDYQNTEAFF; j_call: TRBJ1-1; v_call: TRBV7-8; clone_size: once; d_call: NA
cdr3_nt: TGCGCCAGCAGCTCCGGGGGGGGGAACAATGAGCAGTTCTTC; cdr3_aa: CASSSGGGNNEQFF; j_call: TRBJ2-1; v_call: TRBV5-1; clone_size: NA; d_call: TRBD2
cdr3_nt: TGTGCCAGCAGCAGGACTAGCGGGGTTCAAGAGACCCAGTACTTC; cdr3_aa: CASSRTSGVQETQYF; j_call: TRBJ2-5; v_call: TRBV9; clone_size: NA; d_call: TRBD2
cdr3_nt: TGCGCCAGCAGCCAAGATCGGGTTAACTATGGCTACACCTTC; cdr3_aa: CASSQDRVNYGYTF; j_call: TRBJ1-2; v_call: TRBV4-1; clone_size: NA; d_call: NA
cdr3_nt: TGTGCCAGCAGCCGGTTACTTCAAGCGGGTCCCTACAATGAGCAGTTCTTC; cdr3_aa: CASSRLLQAGPYNEQFF; j_call: TRBJ2-1; v_call: TRBV27; clone_size: once; d_call: NA
cdr3_nt: TGTGCCTGGAGTGTCCGCCCCGAAGCTAACTATGGCTACACCTTC; cdr3_aa: CAWSVRPEANYGYTF; j_call: TRBJ1-2; v_call: TRBV30; clone_size: NA; d_call: NA
cdr3_nt: TGTGCCAGCGGGAGGTCGGGGAACACCGGGGAGCTGTTTTTT; cdr3_aa: CASGRSGNTGELFF; j_call: TRBJ2-2; v_call: TRBV3-1/TRBV3-2; clone_size: NA; d_call: NA
cdr3_nt: TGTGCCAGTAGTATAACCCCGGGACTAGCGGGAGGAGTCACCGGGGAGCTGTTTTTT; cdr3_aa: CASSITPGLAGGVTGELFF; j_call: TRBJ2-2; v_call: TRBV19; clone_size: NA; d_call: TRBD2
cdr3_nt: TGTGCCAGCAGTTCCGGTATCCCCCTATACAATGAGCAGTTCTTC; cdr3_aa: CASSSGIPLYNEQFF; j_call: TRBJ2-1; v_call: TRBV6-5; clone_size: NA; d_call: NA
cdr3_nt: TGTGCCAGCAGCTTAGGCGGGAGTAACAATGAGCAGTTCTTC; cdr3_aa: CASSLGGSNNEQFF; j_call: TRBJ2-1; v_call: TRBV7-2; clone_size: NA; d_call: TRBD2
cdr3_nt: TGCGCCAGCAGCTTGCCGGACGGGGACGAGCAGTACTTC; cdr3_aa: CASSLPDGDEQYF; j_call: TRBJ2-7; v_call: TRBV5-1; clone_size: NA; d_call: NA
cdr3_nt: TGTGCCAGCAGCTCGGGACTAGCGGGAGCATTCGGCTACGAGCAGTACTTC; cdr3_aa: CASSSGLAGAFGYEQYF; j_call: TRBJ2-7; v_call: TRBV7-2; clone_size: NA; d_call: TRBD2
cdr3_nt: TGCGCCAGCAGCAAGGGGACTAGCGGGAAGGAGACCCAGTACTTC; cdr3_aa: CASSKGTSGKETQYF; j_call: TRBJ2-5; v_call: TRBV5-1; clone_size: NA; d_call: TRBD2
cdr3_nt: TGTGCCAGCGCCTTAGCGGGAGACACAGATACGCAGTATTTT; cdr3_aa: CASALAGDTDTQYF; j_call: TRBJ2-3; v_call: TRBV6-5; clone_size: NA; d_call: TRBD2